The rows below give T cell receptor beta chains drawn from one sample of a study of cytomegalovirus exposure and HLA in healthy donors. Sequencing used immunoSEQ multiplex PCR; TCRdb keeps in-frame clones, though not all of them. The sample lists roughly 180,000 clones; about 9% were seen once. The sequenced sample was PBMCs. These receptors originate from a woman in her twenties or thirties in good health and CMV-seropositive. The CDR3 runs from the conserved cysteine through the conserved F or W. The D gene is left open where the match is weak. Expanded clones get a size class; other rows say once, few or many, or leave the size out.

CDR3 protein: CASSGLAVGAGELFF
CDR3 DNA: TGCGCCAGCAGCGGACTAGCGGTAGGGGCCGGGGAGCTGTTTTTT
V gene: TRBV5-1
clone size: few
J gene: TRBJ2-2
D gene: TRBD2

CDR3 protein: CASSQDRGTQYF
CDR3 DNA: TGTGCCAGCAGCCAAGATCGGGGGACGCAGTATTTT
V gene: TRBV4-2
clone size: .
J gene: TRBJ2-3
D gene: .

CDR3 protein: CASSLRDINEKLFF
CDR3 DNA: TGTGCCAGCAGCCTCAGGGATATAAATGAAAAACTGTTTTTT
V gene: TRBV7-9
clone size: .
J gene: TRBJ1-4
D gene: .

CDR3 protein: CASSSDRDGVNTEAFF
CDR3 DNA: TGTGCCAGCAGCTCGGACAGGGATGGAGTGAACACTGAAGCTTTCTTT
V gene: TRBV7-9
clone size: .
J gene: TRBJ1-1
D gene: TRBD1

CDR3 protein: CASSRRGGGPRTGELFF
CDR3 DNA: TGCGCCAGCAGCCGGCGGGGGGGAGGGCCTCGCACCGGGGAGCTGTTTTTT
V gene: TRBV5-1
clone size: few
J gene: TRBJ2-2
D gene: TRBD2

CDR3 protein: CASSPPRDNSPLHF
CDR3 DNA: TGTGCCAGCTCACCACCGCGTGATAATTCACCCCTCCACTTT
V gene: TRBV18
clone size: once
J gene: TRBJ1-6
D gene: .

CDR3 protein: CASSKGWETPSTDTQYF
CDR3 DNA: TGTGCCAGCAGCAAGGGTTGGGAGACCCCGAGCACAGATACGCAGTATTTT
V gene: TRBV21-1
clone size: .
J gene: TRBJ2-3
D gene: .

CDR3 protein: CASSQDPRPSLEQYF
CDR3 DNA: TGCGCCAGCAGCCAAGATCCGCGGCCATCCCTCGAGCAGTACTTC
V gene: TRBV4-1
clone size: few
J gene: TRBJ2-7
D gene: .

CDR3 protein: CASSYDENYGYTF
CDR3 DNA: TGTGCCAGCAGTTACGATGAGAACTATGGCTACACCTTC
V gene: TRBV6-5
clone size: .
J gene: TRBJ1-2
D gene: .

CDR3 protein: CASSPYPAGGPSNEQFF
CDR3 DNA: TGTGCCAGCTCACCATATCCCGCGGGAGGGCCTTCGAATGAGCAGTTCTTC
V gene: TRBV18
clone size: .
J gene: TRBJ2-1
D gene: TRBD2

CDR3 protein: CASSSDRGRSYEQFF
CDR3 DNA: TGTGCCAGCAGCTCGGACAGGGGGCGCAGCTATGAGCAGTTCTTC
V gene: TRBV11-2
clone size: .
J gene: TRBJ2-1
D gene: TRBD1

CDR3 protein: CACLAGQHNEQFF
CDR3 DNA: TGTGCCTGCCTGGCGGGACAGCACAATGAGCAGTTCTTC
V gene: TRBV30
clone size: .
J gene: TRBJ2-1
D gene: .

CDR3 protein: CASSSGQGGVYTGELFF
CDR3 DNA: TGTGCCAGCAGCTCGGGACAGGGTGGGGTCTACACCGGGGAGCTGTTTTTT
V gene: TRBV5-5
clone size: few
J gene: TRBJ2-2
D gene: TRBD1

CDR3 protein: CASSQEAIPSGRANTGELFF
CDR3 DNA: TGTGCCAGCAGCCAAGAGGCGATCCCTAGCGGGAGGGCGAACACCGGGGAGCTGTTTTTT
V gene: TRBV4-2
clone size: .
J gene: TRBJ2-2
D gene: TRBD2

CDR3 protein: CASSEGGAPFSNQPQHF
CDR3 DNA: TGTGCCAGCAGTGAAGGGGGAGCTCCGTTCAGCAATCAGCCCCAGCATTTT
V gene: TRBV6-1
clone size: few
J gene: TRBJ1-5
D gene: .

CDR3 protein: CASGLRGDSQHQHF
CDR3 DNA: TGTGCTAGTGGTTTGAGAGGTGATAGTCAGCACCAGCATTTT
V gene: TRBV12-5
clone size: .
J gene: TRBJ1-5
D gene: .

CDR3 protein: CASSPPGVRYQETQYF
CDR3 DNA: TGTGCCAGCAGCCCTCCAGGCGTTAGGTACCAAGAGACCCAGTACTTC
V gene: TRBV7-2
clone size: few
J gene: TRBJ2-5
D gene: .

CDR3 protein: CASSSSGTSVSGELFF
CDR3 DNA: TGTGCCAGCAGCTCGTCCGGGACTAGTGTGAGCGGGGAGCTGTTTTTT
V gene: TRBV5-6
clone size: .
J gene: TRBJ2-2
D gene: TRBD2

CDR3 protein: CASSYPGSYNEQFF
CDR3 DNA: TGTGCCAGCAGTTACCCCGGCTCCTACAATGAGCAGTTCTTC
V gene: TRBV6-5
clone size: .
J gene: TRBJ2-1
D gene: .

CDR3 protein: CASSLDTFSQSQHF
CDR3 DNA: TGCGCCAGCAGCTTGGACACCTTTAGCCAGTCCCAGCATTTT
V gene: TRBV5-1
clone size: .
J gene: TRBJ1-5
D gene: .

CDR3 protein: CASKRQGNYGYTF
CDR3 DNA: TGTGCCAGTAAGAGACAGGGGAACTATGGCTACACCTTC
V gene: TRBV2
clone size: .
J gene: TRBJ1-2
D gene: TRBD1

CDR3 protein: CASSVRTSGQGPIQYF
CDR3 DNA: TGTGCCAGTAGTGTACGGACTAGCGGCCAAGGGCCCATTCAGTACTTC
V gene: TRBV19
clone size: .
J gene: TRBJ2-4
D gene: TRBD2

CDR3 protein: CSVEPATAGANVLTF
CDR3 DNA: TGCAGCGTTGAGCCCGCGACAGCTGGGGCCAACGTCCTGACTTTC
V gene: TRBV29-1
clone size: .
J gene: TRBJ2-6
D gene: .

CDR3 protein: CASGFGANFYEQYF
CDR3 DNA: TGTGCCAGTGGTTTTGGGGCCAACTTCTACGAGCAGTACTTC
V gene: TRBV19
clone size: few
J gene: TRBJ2-7
D gene: .

CDR3 protein: CASSLELEETQYF
CDR3 DNA: TGTGCCAGCAGCTTGGAACTTGAAGAGACCCAGTACTTC
V gene: TRBV5-6
clone size: many
J gene: TRBJ2-5
D gene: .

CDR3 protein: CASSLYYDPGDEAFF
CDR3 DNA: TGTGCCAGCAGTTTATATTATGACCCGGGTGATGAAGCTTTCTTT
V gene: TRBV27
clone size: few
J gene: TRBJ1-1
D gene: .

CDR3 protein: CASSLDFSRTDTQYF
CDR3 DNA: TGTGCCAGCAGCTTAGATTTCTCCCGCACAGATACGCAGTATTTT
V gene: TRBV11-2
clone size: .
J gene: TRBJ2-3
D gene: .

CDR3 protein: CASRGQPVSNYGYTF
CDR3 DNA: TGCGCCAGCAGGGGACAGCCCGTATCTAACTATGGCTACACCTTC
V gene: TRBV5-1
clone size: few
J gene: TRBJ1-2
D gene: TRBD1

CDR3 protein: CASSLERASTDTQYF
CDR3 DNA: TGCGCCAGCAGCTTGGAGCGTGCTAGCACAGATACGCAGTATTTT
V gene: TRBV5-1
clone size: few
J gene: TRBJ2-3
D gene: .

CDR3 protein: CASSDRGVVYEQYF
CDR3 DNA: TGTGCCAGCAGTGATCGGGGGGTGGTCTACGAGCAGTACTTC
V gene: TRBV2
clone size: .
J gene: TRBJ2-7
D gene: TRBD2

CDR3 protein: CASSLDRGRTDTQYF
CDR3 DNA: TGCGCCAGCAGCTTAGACAGGGGGCGCACAGATACGCAGTATTTT
V gene: TRBV5-1
clone size: .
J gene: TRBJ2-3
D gene: TRBD1

CDR3 protein: CASNQRQANNEKLFF
CDR3 DNA: TGTGCCAGCAACCAAAGGCAGGCCAATAATGAAAAACTGTTTTTT
V gene: TRBV2
clone size: few
J gene: TRBJ1-4
D gene: .

CDR3 protein: CASSLRGGQGATEAFF
CDR3 DNA: TGTGCCAGCAGCCTAAGAGGGGGGCAGGGGGCCACTGAAGCTTTCTTT
V gene: TRBV11-1
clone size: few
J gene: TRBJ1-1
D gene: TRBD1

CDR3 protein: CASSERAGGIYGYTF
CDR3 DNA: TGTGCCAGCAGTGAGAGGGCAGGTGGAATCTATGGCTACACCTTC
V gene: TRBV2
clone size: few
J gene: TRBJ1-2
D gene: .

CDR3 protein: CASSYSGGELYEQYF
CDR3 DNA: TGTGCCAGCAGTTACTCAGGGGGAGAATTATACGAGCAGTACTTC
V gene: TRBV6-5
clone size: .
J gene: TRBJ2-7
D gene: .

CDR3 protein: CASSIFTGYGNTIYF
CDR3 DNA: TGTGCCAGTAGTATATTCACAGGGTACGGAAACACCATATATTTT
V gene: TRBV19
clone size: .
J gene: TRBJ1-3
D gene: .

CDR3 protein: CASSDRDRANYGYTF
CDR3 DNA: TGCGCCAGCAGCGACCGGGACAGGGCTAACTATGGCTACACCTTC
V gene: TRBV5-1
clone size: many
J gene: TRBJ1-2
D gene: TRBD1

CDR3 protein: CASSRRLAGIEYNEQFF
CDR3 DNA: TGTGCCAGCAGTCGCCGACTAGCGGGAATAGAATACAATGAGCAGTTCTTC
V gene: TRBV27
clone size: .
J gene: TRBJ2-1
D gene: TRBD2

CDR3 protein: CASSRRTGTKGYTF
CDR3 DNA: TGTGCCAGCAGCAGACGGACAGGGACGAAAGGCTACACCTTC
V gene: TRBV5-6
clone size: few
J gene: TRBJ1-2
D gene: TRBD1

CDR3 protein: CASSPQGLREKLFF
CDR3 DNA: TGTGCCAGCTCACCACAGGGGCTCCGGGAAAAACTGTTTTTT
V gene: TRBV18
clone size: .
J gene: TRBJ1-4
D gene: .

CDR3 protein: CASSPGTVRGYEQYF
CDR3 DNA: TGCGCCAGCAGCCCAGGAACGGTTCGGGGCTACGAGCAGTACTTC
V gene: TRBV5-1
clone size: few
J gene: TRBJ2-7
D gene: .

CDR3 protein: CASSLSTGGSTGELFF
CDR3 DNA: TGCGCCAGCAGCTTGTCGACAGGGGGCTCAACCGGGGAGCTGTTTTTT
V gene: TRBV5-1
clone size: few
J gene: TRBJ2-2
D gene: TRBD1

CDR3 protein: CASSQEAPGLALQETQYF
CDR3 DNA: TGCGCCAGCAGCCAAGAGGCCCCGGGACTAGCTTTACAAGAGACCCAGTACTTC
V gene: TRBV4-1
clone size: few
J gene: TRBJ2-5
D gene: TRBD2

CDR3 protein: CASSPGTANTEAFF
CDR3 DNA: TGTGCCAGCTCACCGGGGACAGCGAACACTGAAGCTTTCTTT
V gene: TRBV18
clone size: few
J gene: TRBJ1-1
D gene: TRBD1

CDR3 protein: CASSESGVGFF
CDR3 DNA: TGTGCCAGCAGTGAATCGGGAGTCGGGTTTTTT
V gene: TRBV2
clone size: few
J gene: TRBJ1-4
D gene: .

CDR3 protein: CASSADIRYGYTF
CDR3 DNA: TGTGCCAGCAGCGCGGACATCCGCTATGGCTACACCTTC
V gene: TRBV6-5
clone size: .
J gene: TRBJ1-2
D gene: .